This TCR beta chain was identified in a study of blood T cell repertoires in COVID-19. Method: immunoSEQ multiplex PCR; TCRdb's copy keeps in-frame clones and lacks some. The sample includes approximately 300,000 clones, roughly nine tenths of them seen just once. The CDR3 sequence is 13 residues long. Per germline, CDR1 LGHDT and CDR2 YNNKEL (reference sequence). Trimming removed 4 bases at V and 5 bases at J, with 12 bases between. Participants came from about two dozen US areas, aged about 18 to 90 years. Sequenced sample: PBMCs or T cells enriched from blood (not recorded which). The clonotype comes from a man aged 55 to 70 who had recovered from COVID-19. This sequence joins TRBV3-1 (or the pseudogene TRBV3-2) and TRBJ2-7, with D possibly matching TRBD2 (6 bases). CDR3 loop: CASSRGGTHEQYF. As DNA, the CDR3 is TGTGCCAGCAGCCGCGGAGGGACCCACGAGCAGTACTTC.